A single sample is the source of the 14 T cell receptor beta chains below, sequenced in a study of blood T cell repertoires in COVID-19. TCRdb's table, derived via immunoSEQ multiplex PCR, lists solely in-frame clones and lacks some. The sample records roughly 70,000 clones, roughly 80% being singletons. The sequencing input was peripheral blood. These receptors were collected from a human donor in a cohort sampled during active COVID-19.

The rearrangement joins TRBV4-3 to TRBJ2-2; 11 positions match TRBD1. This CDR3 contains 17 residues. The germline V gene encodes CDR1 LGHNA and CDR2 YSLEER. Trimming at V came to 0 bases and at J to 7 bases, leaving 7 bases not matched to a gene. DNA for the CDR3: TGCGCCAGCAGCCAAGATCCTGCCGGGACAGGGGGCGGGGAGCTGTTTTTT. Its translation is CASSQDPAGTGGGELFF.

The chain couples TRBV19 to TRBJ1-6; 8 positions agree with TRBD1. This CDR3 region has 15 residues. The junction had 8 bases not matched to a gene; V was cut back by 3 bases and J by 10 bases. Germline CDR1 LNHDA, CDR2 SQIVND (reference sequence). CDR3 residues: CASSMGRGLRSPLHF. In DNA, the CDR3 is TGTGCCAGTAGTATGGGCAGGGGGCTGAGGTCACCCCTCCACTTT.

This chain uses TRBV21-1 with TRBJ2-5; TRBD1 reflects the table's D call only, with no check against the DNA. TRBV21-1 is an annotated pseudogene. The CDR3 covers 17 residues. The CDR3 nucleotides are TGTGCCAGCAGCAAAGTTGGCCCGGGACAGGGTCTGAAGACCCAGTACTTC. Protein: CASSKVGPGQGLKTQYF.

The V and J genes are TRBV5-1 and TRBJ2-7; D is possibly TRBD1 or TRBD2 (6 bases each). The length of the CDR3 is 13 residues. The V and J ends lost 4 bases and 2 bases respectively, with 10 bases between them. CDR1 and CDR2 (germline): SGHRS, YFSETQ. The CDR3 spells CASSLGGPYEQYF. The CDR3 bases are TGCGCCAGCAGCCTGGGGGGCCCCTACGAGCAGTACTTC.

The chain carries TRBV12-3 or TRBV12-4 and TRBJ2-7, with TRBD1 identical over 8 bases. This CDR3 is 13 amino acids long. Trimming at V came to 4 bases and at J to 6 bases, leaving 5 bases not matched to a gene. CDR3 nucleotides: TGTGCCAGCAGTTCCTACACAGGGGGCGAGCAGTACTTC. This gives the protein CASSSYTGGEQYF.

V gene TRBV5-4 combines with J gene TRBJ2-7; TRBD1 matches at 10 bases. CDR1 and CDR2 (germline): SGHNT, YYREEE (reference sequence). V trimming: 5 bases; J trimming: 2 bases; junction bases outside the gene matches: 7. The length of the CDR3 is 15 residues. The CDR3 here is CASSYGQGDPYEQYF. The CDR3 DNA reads TGTGCCAGCAGTTATGGACAGGGGGACCCCTACGAGCAGTACTTC.

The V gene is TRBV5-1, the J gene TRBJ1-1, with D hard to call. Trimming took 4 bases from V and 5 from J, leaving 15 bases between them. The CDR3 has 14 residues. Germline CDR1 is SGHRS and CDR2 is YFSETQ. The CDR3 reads CASSAGEGGTEAFF. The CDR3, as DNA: TGCGCCAGCAGCGCTGGGGAGGGAGGGACTGAAGCTTTCTTT. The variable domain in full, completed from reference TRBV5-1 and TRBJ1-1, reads KAGVTQTPRYLIKTRGQQVTLSCSPISGHRSVSWYQQTPGQGLQFLFEYFSETQRNKGNFPGRFSGRQFSNSRSEMNVSTLELGDSALYLCASSAGEGGTEAFFGQGTRLTVV.

CDR3 DNA sequence: TGTGCCAGCAGTGAAGTCAGGGGGCGGACAGATACGCAGTATTTT. Translated, it gives CASSEVRGRTDTQYF. The chain recombines TRBV6-1 with TRBJ2-3; TRBD1 matches 8 bases. This CDR3 spans 15 amino acids. Germline CDR1 is MNHNS and CDR2 is SASEGT. V lost 1 base and J lost 3; bases outside the gene matches: 3.

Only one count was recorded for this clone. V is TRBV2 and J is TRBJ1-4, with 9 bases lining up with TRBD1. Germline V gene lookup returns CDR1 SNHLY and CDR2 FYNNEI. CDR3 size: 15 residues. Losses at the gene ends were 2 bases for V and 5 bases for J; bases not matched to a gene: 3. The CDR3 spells CASSEPGQGNEKLFF. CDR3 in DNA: TGTGCCAGCAGTGAACCGGGACAGGGAAATGAAAAACTGTTTTTT.

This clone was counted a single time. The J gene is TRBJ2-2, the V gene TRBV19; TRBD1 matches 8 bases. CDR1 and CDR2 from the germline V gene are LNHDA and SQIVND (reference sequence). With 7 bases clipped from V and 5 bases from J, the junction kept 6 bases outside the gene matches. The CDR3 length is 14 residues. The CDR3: CASMHRGYTGELFF. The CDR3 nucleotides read TGTGCCAGTATGCACAGGGGGTATACCGGGGAGCTGTTTTTT.

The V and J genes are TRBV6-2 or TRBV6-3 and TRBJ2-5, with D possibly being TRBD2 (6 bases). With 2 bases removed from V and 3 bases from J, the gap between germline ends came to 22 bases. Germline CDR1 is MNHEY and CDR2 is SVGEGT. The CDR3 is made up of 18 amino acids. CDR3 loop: CASSYGRFGRWGKETQYF. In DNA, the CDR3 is TGTGCCAGCAGTTACGGTCGTTTTGGGAGGTGGGGCAAAGAGACCCAGTACTTC.

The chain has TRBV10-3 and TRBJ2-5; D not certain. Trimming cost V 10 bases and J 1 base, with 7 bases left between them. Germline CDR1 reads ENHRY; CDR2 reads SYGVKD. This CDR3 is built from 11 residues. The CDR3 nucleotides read TGTGCCACCCAATTCCAAGAGACCCAGTACTTC. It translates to CATQFQETQYF.

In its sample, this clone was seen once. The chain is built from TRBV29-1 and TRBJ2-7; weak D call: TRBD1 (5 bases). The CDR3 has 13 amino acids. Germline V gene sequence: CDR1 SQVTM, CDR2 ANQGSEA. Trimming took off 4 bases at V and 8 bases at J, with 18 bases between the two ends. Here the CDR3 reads CSVGRGRDVQQYF. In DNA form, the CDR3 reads TGCAGCGTTGGTAGGGGCCGAGACGTCCAGCAGTACTTC.

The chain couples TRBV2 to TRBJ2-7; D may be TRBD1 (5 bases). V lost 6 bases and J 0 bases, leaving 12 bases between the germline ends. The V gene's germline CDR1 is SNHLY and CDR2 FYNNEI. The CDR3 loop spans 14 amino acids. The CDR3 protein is CASRTSTVSYEQYF. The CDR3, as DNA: TGTGCCAGCAGGACATCGACAGTCTCCTACGAGCAGTACTTC.